The clone carrying this TCR beta chain ranks as medium-sized (0.01 to 0.1%). Its matching antigen is unknown. V was clipped by 3 bases and J by 2 bases, with 10 bases between them. Germline V lookup: CDR1 PRHDT, CDR2 FYEKMQ (reference sequence). The CDR3 is made up of 14 amino acids. The entry originates in a study of cytomegalovirus exposure and HLA in healthy donors. Overall study findings and caveats: Reports showed the classifier diagnosing cytomegalovirus status with high specificity and sensitivity. Roughly uniform sequencing depth across donors was assumed, possibly incorrectly. For TCR beta chains, V- and J-gene trimming was later linked to a missense DCLRE1C variant.

The primer mix had 60 Vbeta and 13 Jbeta primers. Clones were read by immunoSEQ multiplex PCR, and TCRdb kept only the in-frame ones, dropping some. The sample yields fewer than 250,000 clones, over 65% seen once. The sequence was obtained from a man between 35 and 55 years old in good health and CMV-seronegative. The sample consisted of PBMCs. J is TRBJ1-1 and V is TRBV13, with a weak D call TRBD1 (5 bases). The DNA of the CDR3 is TGTGCCAGCAGCTTGGACGGGGGAAACACTGAAGCTTTCTTT. This sequence encodes CASSLDGGNTEAFF.